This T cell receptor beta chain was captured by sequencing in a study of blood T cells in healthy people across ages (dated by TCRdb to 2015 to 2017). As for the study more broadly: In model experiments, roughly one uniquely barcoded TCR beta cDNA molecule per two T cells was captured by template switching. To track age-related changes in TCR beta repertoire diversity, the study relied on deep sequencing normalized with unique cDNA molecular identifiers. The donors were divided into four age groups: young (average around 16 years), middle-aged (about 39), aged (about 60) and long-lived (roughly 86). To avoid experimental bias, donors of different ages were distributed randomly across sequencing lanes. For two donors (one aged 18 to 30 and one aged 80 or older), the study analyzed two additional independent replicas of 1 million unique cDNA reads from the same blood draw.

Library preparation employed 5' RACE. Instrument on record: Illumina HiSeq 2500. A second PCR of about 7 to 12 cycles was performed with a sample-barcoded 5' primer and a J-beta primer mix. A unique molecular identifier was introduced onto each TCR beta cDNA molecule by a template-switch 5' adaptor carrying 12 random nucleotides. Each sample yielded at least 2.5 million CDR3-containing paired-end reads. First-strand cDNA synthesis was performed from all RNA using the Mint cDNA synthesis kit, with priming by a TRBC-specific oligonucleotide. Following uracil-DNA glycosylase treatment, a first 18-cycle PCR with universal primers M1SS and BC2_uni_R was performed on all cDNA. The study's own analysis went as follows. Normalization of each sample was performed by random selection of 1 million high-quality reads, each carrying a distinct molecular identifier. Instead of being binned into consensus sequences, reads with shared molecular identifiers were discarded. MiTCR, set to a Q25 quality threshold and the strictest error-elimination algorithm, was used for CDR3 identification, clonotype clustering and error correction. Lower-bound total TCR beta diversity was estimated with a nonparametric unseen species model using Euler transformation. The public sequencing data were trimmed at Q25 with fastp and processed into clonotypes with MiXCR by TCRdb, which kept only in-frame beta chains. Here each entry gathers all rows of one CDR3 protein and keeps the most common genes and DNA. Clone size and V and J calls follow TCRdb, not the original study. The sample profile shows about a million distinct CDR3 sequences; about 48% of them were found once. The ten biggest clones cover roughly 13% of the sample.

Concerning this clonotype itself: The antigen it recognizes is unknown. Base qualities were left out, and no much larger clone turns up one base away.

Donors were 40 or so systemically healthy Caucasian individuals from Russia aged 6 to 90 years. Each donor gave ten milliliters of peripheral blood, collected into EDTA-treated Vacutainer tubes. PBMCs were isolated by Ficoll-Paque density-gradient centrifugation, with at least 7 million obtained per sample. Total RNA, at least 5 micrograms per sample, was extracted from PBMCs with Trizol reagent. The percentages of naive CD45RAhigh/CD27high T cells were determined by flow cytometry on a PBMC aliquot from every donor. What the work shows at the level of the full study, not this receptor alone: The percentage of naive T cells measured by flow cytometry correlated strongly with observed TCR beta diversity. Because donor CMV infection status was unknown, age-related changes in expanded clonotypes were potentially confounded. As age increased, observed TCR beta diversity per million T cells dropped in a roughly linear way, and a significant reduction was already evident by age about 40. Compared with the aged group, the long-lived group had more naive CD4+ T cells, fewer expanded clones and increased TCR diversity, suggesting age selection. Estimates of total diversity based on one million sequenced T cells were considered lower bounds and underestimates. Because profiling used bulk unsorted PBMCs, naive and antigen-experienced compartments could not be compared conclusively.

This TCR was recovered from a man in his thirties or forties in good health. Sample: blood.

The bases are TGCAGTGCTAGAGTCCCTAGCGGGGATGAGCAGTTCTTC. This encodes CSARVPSGDEQFF. The chain is made from TRBV20-1 and TRBJ2-1, with 9 junctional bases fitting TRBD2. The CDR3 has 13 amino acids, counting the end cysteine and phenylalanine. Only the CDR3 DNA stays, 39 bases, in frame from base 1. CDR1 and CDR2 were assigned from the germline V gene (reference sequence) as DFQATT and SNEGSKA. Relative to germline, V is missing 1 base and J is missing 8 bases, with 3 bases of the junction outside any gene match.